This T cell receptor (beta chain) comes out of a study of cytomegalovirus exposure and HLA in healthy donors. As for the study in general: The study's early data release held tens of millions of unique TCRs from HLA-typed donors.

On this clone itself: Its cognate antigen is unknown.

Vbeta (60) and Jbeta (13) primers were used in the PCR. Sequencing was performed with immunoSEQ multiplex PCR; in TCRdb, only in-frame clones are kept and a portion is missing. The sample gives approximately 210,000 clones, about 88% of which show up once; approximately 1.7% is in the top ten. V was pared by 6 bases and J by 8 bases, with 15 bases between. The CDR3 sequence is 12 residues long. The germline CDR1 and CDR2 sequences are SGHRS and YFSETQ. Broader study findings: Likely technical artifact: a cluster of highly shared sequence variants. A later analysis linked about 17,000 TCR beta sequences to HLA alleles at 0.05 false discovery rate.

The source is a woman aged 18-29 years in good health and CMV-seronegative. J is TRBJ2-7 and V is TRBV5-1; TRBD2 might be the D (6 bases). Sequencing was done on a sample of PBMCs. The CDR3 DNA is TGCGCCAGCACCGATGGAGGGCGAAAGCAGTACTTC. Translating it yields CASTDGGRKQYF.